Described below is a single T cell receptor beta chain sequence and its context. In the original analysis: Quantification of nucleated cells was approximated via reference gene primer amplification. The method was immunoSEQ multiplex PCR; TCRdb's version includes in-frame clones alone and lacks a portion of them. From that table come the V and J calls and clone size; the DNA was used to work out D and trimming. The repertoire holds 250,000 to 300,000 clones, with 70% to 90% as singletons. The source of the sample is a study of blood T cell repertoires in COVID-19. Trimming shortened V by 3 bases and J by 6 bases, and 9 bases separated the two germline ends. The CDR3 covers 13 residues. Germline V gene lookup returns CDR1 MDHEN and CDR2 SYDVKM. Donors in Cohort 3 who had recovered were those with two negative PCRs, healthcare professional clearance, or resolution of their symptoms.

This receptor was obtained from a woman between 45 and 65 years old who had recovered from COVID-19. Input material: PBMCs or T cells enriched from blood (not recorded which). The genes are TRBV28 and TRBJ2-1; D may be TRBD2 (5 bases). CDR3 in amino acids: CASSFRLANEQFF. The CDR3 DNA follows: TGTGCCAGCAGTTTTCGGCTAGCCAATGAGCAGTTCTTC.